This is a list of T cell receptor beta chains from one sample in a study of T cell responses to AZD1222 COVID-19 vaccine. Generated by immunoSEQ multiplex PCR, the TCRdb table keeps only in-frame clones and is missing some. The repertoire holds some 170,000 clones, around 87% seen once, with 4% to 5.5% in the top ten. Here the sequenced sample was peripheral blood, taken 28 days after the second AZD1222 dose. The receptors originated from an adult who received the AZD1222 COVID-19 vaccine. Both conserved end residues are part of each CDR3. A D gene is named only where the DNA matches it firmly. The size of a clone is reported for some rows only, either as once, few or many, or as a class for expanded clones.

DNA: TGTGCCACCAGTGGCCGAGAGGGGGCGCGGGCCGGGGAGCTGTTTTTT
CDR3: CATSGREGARAGELFF
D: TRBD1
V: TRBV24-1
size: .
length: 16
J: TRBJ2-2

DNA: TGTGCCAGCAGCTTACGGGACAGCGGTAATCAGCCCCAGCATTTT
CDR3: CASSLRDSGNQPQHF
D: TRBD1
V: TRBV3-1/TRBV3-2
size: .
length: 15
J: TRBJ1-5

DNA: TGTGCCAGCTCCTATAAAGTGGATACGCAGTATTTT
CDR3: CASSYKVDTQYF
D: .
V: TRBV12-3/TRBV12-4
size: .
length: 12
J: TRBJ2-3

DNA: TGTGCCAGCAGCGGGAGCGGGACAGGGTACTACGAGCAGTACTTC
CDR3: CASSGSGTGYYEQYF
D: TRBD1
V: TRBV2
size: .
length: 15
J: TRBJ2-7

DNA: TGTGCCAGCGAAGGTAACAATGAGCAGTTCTTC
CDR3: CASEGNNEQFF
D: .
V: TRBV9
size: .
length: 11
J: TRBJ2-1

DNA: TGCGCCAGCAGCCAATCCGGGGGGTCCGGGTGGGAAAAACTGTTTTTT
CDR3: CASSQSGGSGWEKLFF
D: .
V: TRBV4-1
size: .
length: 16
J: TRBJ1-4

DNA: TGTGCCAGCAGCTCCCTAGAGGGCCGCAATGAGCAGTTCTTC
CDR3: CASSSLEGRNEQFF
D: .
V: TRBV7-2
size: once
length: 14
J: TRBJ2-1

DNA: TGTGCCACCAGCCAGAGATGGGGAACGCTCAACACCGGGGAGCTGTTTTTT
CDR3: CATSQRWGTLNTGELFF
D: .
V: TRBV15
size: .
length: 17
J: TRBJ2-2

DNA: TGTGCCAGCAGCTTTGTAGGGACAGACTCCTACGAGCAGTACTTC
CDR3: CASSFVGTDSYEQYF
D: TRBD1
V: TRBV5-4
size: .
length: 15
J: TRBJ2-7

DNA: TGTGCCAGCAGTCTGGGACAGGTCCCTGAAAAACTGTTTTTT
CDR3: CASSLGQVPEKLFF
D: TRBD1
V: TRBV6-5
size: .
length: 14
J: TRBJ1-4

DNA: TGTGCCAGCTCGGGGCTCGGGGTGAACACTGAAGCTTTCTTT
CDR3: CASSGLGVNTEAFF
D: .
V: TRBV6-5
size: .
length: 14
J: TRBJ1-1

DNA: TGCGCCAGCAGCCCCCCGGACGGCCGAATCCGATTT
CDR3: CASSPPDGRIRF
D: .
V: TRBV4-1
size: once
length: 12
J: TRBJ1-1

DNA: TGCGCCAGCAGCTTTTCCCCTTTGACAGGGGGGACTAATGAAGCTTTCTTT
CDR3: CASSFSPLTGGTNEAFF
D: TRBD1
V: TRBV5-1
size: .
length: 17
J: TRBJ1-1

DNA: TGTGCCAGTAGGACCCTCCAGGGGGCGACTAATGAAAAACTGTTTTTT
CDR3: CASRTLQGATNEKLFF
D: TRBD1
V: TRBV19
size: .
length: 16
J: TRBJ1-4

DNA: TGTGCCAGTAGTATTGGCTGGCAGATAAACACCGGGGAGCTGTTTTTT
CDR3: CASSIGWQINTGELFF
D: .
V: TRBV19
size: .
length: 16
J: TRBJ2-2

DNA: TGTGCCAGTAGTATCCGGGACGGCATGGCTTGGACCTTC
CDR3: CASSIRDGMAWTF
D: .
V: TRBV19
size: .
length: 13
J: TRBJ1-2

DNA: TGTGCCAGCAGCTCCACTTCACCAGACAGGGCGAGTCGCTACACCTTC
CDR3: CASSSTSPDRASRYTF
D: TRBD1
V: TRBV7-9
size: .
length: 16
J: TRBJ1-2

DNA: TGTGCCACCAGTGACCGGGACAGGGCATATGGCTACACCTTC
CDR3: CATSDRDRAYGYTF
D: TRBD1
V: TRBV24-1
size: .
length: 14
J: TRBJ1-2

DNA: TGTGCCAGCAGCCTTCCGACCTATAATTCACCCCTCCACTTT
CDR3: CASSLPTYNSPLHF
D: .
V: TRBV14
size: once
length: 14
J: TRBJ1-6

DNA: TGTGCCAGCAGCCCTGGGCGGACCGGAGCTTTCTTT
CDR3: CASSPGRTGAFF
D: .
V: TRBV5-6
size: .
length: 12
J: TRBJ1-1

DNA: TGTGCCAGCAGTAACCCCGGGGCTAGAGAGGAAAAACTGTTTTTT
CDR3: CASSNPGAREEKLFF
D: .
V: TRBV25-1
size: .
length: 15
J: TRBJ1-4

DNA: TGTGCCAGTAGTATGACGGCTATGAACACTGAAGCTTTCTTT
CDR3: CASSMTAMNTEAFF
D: .
V: TRBV19
size: .
length: 14
J: TRBJ1-1

DNA: TGTGCCAGCAGCTTAAACGATTCACCCCTCCACTTT
CDR3: CASSLNDSPLHF
D: .
V: TRBV7-3
size: .
length: 12
J: TRBJ1-6

DNA: TGCACCAGCAGCCGAGAGCGGTGGGACTATGGCTACACCTTC
CDR3: CTSSRERWDYGYTF
D: .
V: TRBV1
size: .
length: 14
J: TRBJ1-2

DNA: TGTGCCAGCAGTGATACGGGCATAGCCACTGAAGCTTTCTTT
CDR3: CASSDTGIATEAFF
D: .
V: TRBV6-1
size: .
length: 14
J: TRBJ1-1

DNA: TGTGCCAGCAGCTCCCAAGAGGCTGCGAACACCGGGGAGCTGTTTTTT
CDR3: CASSSQEAANTGELFF
D: .
V: TRBV7-9
size: .
length: 16
J: TRBJ2-2

DNA: TGTGCCAGCAGTTACAAGGTCGGCAGCCCTAATGAAAAACTGTTTTTT
CDR3: CASSYKVGSPNEKLFF
D: .
V: TRBV6-5
size: .
length: 16
J: TRBJ1-4

DNA: TGTGCCAGCAGTGCCCAGGGTATGGGTGGAGAGACCCAGTACTTC
CDR3: CASSAQGMGGETQYF
D: .
V: TRBV2
size: .
length: 15
J: TRBJ2-5

DNA: TGTGCCAGCAGTTCTGTTAGGGGGCGCCTTAATTTTAACTATGGCTACACCTTC
CDR3: CASSSVRGRLNFNYGYTF
D: TRBD1
V: TRBV27
size: once
length: 18
J: TRBJ1-2

DNA: TGTGCCAGTAGTATTGAAGAGGGGCCCTGGGAGCAGTTCTTC
CDR3: CASSIEEGPWEQFF
D: .
V: TRBV19
size: .
length: 14
J: TRBJ2-1

DNA: TGTGCCAGCTCTACGAAAAGGGGCAGCTACGAGCAGTACTTC
CDR3: CASSTKRGSYEQYF
D: .
V: TRBV5-6
size: .
length: 14
J: TRBJ2-7

DNA: TGTGCCAGCAGCTTTACGACAGATGATCAGCCCCAGCATTTT
CDR3: CASSFTTDDQPQHF
D: .
V: TRBV7-9
size: once
length: 14
J: TRBJ1-5

DNA: TGTGCCACCAGCAGAGGCAGAGGACAGGCTGAAGCTTTCTTT
CDR3: CATSRGRGQAEAFF
D: TRBD1
V: TRBV15
size: .
length: 14
J: TRBJ1-1

DNA: TGTGCCAGCAGGAGGGGGGGCACTAATGAAAAACTGTTTTTT
CDR3: CASRRGGTNEKLFF
D: .
V: TRBV6-5
size: .
length: 14
J: TRBJ1-4

DNA: TGTGCCACCAAGAGGGGGACAGGGGCTTCTAATTCACCCCTCCACTTT
CDR3: CATKRGTGASNSPLHF
D: TRBD1
V: TRBV7-8
size: .
length: 16
J: TRBJ1-6

DNA: TGTGCCAGCAGCTCCCTCGGACTAGCGGGGGTTTACAATGAGCAGTTCTTC
CDR3: CASSSLGLAGVYNEQFF
D: TRBD2
V: TRBV5-4
size: .
length: 17
J: TRBJ2-1

DNA: TGTGCCAGCAGTGGGGGGCTGGACACTGAAGCTTTCTTT
CDR3: CASSGGLDTEAFF
D: .
V: TRBV2
size: .
length: 13
J: TRBJ1-1

DNA: TGTGCCAGCAGCTCTCTCGCGCGACGGAGTGCGGATGAAAAACTGTTTTTT
CDR3: CASSSLARRSADEKLFF
D: .
V: TRBV5-5
size: .
length: 17
J: TRBJ1-4

DNA: TGTGCCAGCAGTTACGGGGCTTGGGCAGGCCATGGCTACACCTTC
CDR3: CASSYGAWAGHGYTF
D: .
V: TRBV6-6
size: .
length: 15
J: TRBJ1-2